This entry lists 23 T cell receptor beta chains sequenced from one sample in a study of cytomegalovirus exposure and HLA in healthy donors. Both 60 Vbeta primers and 13 Jbeta primers went into the PCR. Generated by immunoSEQ multiplex PCR, the TCRdb table keeps only in-frame clones and is missing some. Here the sample table reports 100,000 to 150,000 clones. The sequenced sample was PBMCs. Source of these receptors: a man between 18 and 35 years old in good health and CMV-seronegative.

This rearrangement joins TRBV18 to TRBJ2-7, with TRBD1 as a possible D gene (5 bases). V was cut by 0 bases and J by 2 bases, with 11 bases left in between. The CDR3 covers 15 residues. The germline CDR1 and CDR2 sequences are KGHSH and LQKENI. As DNA, the CDR3 is TGTGCCAGCTCACCACCCGTAGGGGTCCCCTACGAGCAGTACTTC. This translates into CASSPPVGVPYEQYF.

The chain couples TRBV29-1 to TRBJ1-2, with D possibly matching TRBD1 (5 bases). This CDR3 is 15 amino acids long. V lost 3 bases and J 5 bases, leaving 19 bases between the germline ends. CDR1 is SQVTM, CDR2 ANQGSEA, per germline. The chain's CDR3 is CSVDDDPGDAYGYTF. The CDR3 DNA reads as TGCAGCGTTGATGACGACCCGGGGGATGCGTATGGCTACACCTTC. The whole variable domain, remainder taken from reference TRBV29-1 and TRBJ1-2, is SAVISQKPSRDICQRGTSLTIQCQVDSQVTMMFWYRQQPGQSLTLIATANQGSEATYESGFVIDKFPISRPNLTFSTLTVSNMSPEDSSIYLCSVDDDPGDAYGYTFGSGTRLTVV.

This chain links TRBV13 with TRBJ1-1; 9 nucleotides line up with TRBD1. The CDR3 has 15 residues. V lost 4 bases, J lost 1 base, and 4 bases stayed unmatched. CDR1 and CDR2 (germline): PRHDT, FYEKMQ (reference sequence). CDR3 sequence reads: CASSSLGQGNTEAFF. CDR3 in DNA: TGTGCCAGCAGCTCCCTGGGACAGGGGAACACTGAAGCTTTCTTT.

The genes are TRBV7-6 and TRBJ2-1, with 9 positions matching TRBD2. With 1 base clipped from V and 2 bases from J, the junction kept 6 bases outside the gene matches. Germline CDR1 SGHVS, CDR2 FNYEAQ. The CDR3 runs 17 residues. The CDR3 spells CASSLVSGGRAYNEQFF. The CDR3 DNA reads as TGTGCCAGCAGCTTAGTTTCAGGCGGGAGGGCCTACAATGAGCAGTTCTTC.

The V gene is TRBV27, the J gene TRBJ1-1; a possible D gene is TRBD1 (6 bases). V was pared by 6 bases and J by 2 bases, with 13 bases between. The CDR3 runs 14 residues. CDR1 is MNHEY and CDR2 is SMNVEV in the germline V gene (reference sequence). In nucleotides, the CDR3 is TGTGCCAGCAGCCTAGTAGGGGGTAACACTGAAGCTTTCTTT. Encoded protein: CASSLVGGNTEAFF.

This chain joins TRBV27 and TRBJ2-3; 15 bases map to TRBD2. The germline gives CDR1 MNHEY, CDR2 SMNVEV (reference sequence). With V trimmed by 6 bases and J by 2 bases, 9 bases remained unmatched. The CDR3 totals 18 residues. The CDR3 DNA reads TGTGCCAGCAGACTCGGACTAGCGGGAGGGCATTACACAGATACGCAGTATTTT. This gives the protein CASRLGLAGGHYTDTQYF.

This chain connects TRBV4-1 to TRBJ2-3; 8 bases map to TRBD1. Germline-derived CDR1 and CDR2 are MGHRA and YSYEKL. The CDR3 is 16 residues long. Losses at the gene ends were 4 bases for V and 2 bases for J; bases not matched to a gene: 8. CDR3 bases: TGCGCCAGCAGCCTGAGCGGACAGGGTTACACAGATACGCAGTATTTT. Amino acid sequence: CASSLSGQGYTDTQYF.

This rearrangement joins TRBV7-9 to TRBJ1-1; D is undetermined. The germline V gene encodes CDR1 SEHNR and CDR2 FQNEAQ (reference sequence). Between the trimmed V and J ends, which lost 3 bases and 6 bases, there was a span of 11 bases. The CDR3 consists of 13 residues. DNA for the CDR3: TGTGCCAGCAGCTTCCGAGGGATCGCTGAAGCTTTCTTT. This translates into CASSFRGIAEAFF. The full variable domain, rest sourced from reference TRBV7-9 and TRBJ1-1, is DTGVSQNPRHKITKRGQNVTFRCDPISEHNRLYWYRQTLGQGPEFLTYFQNEAQLEKSRLLSDRFSAERPKGSFSTLEIQRTEQGDSAMYLCASSFRGIAEAFFGQGTRLTVV.

The V and J genes are TRBV27 and TRBJ2-3; 8 bases match TRBD2. The germline CDR1 and CDR2 sequences are MNHEY and SMNVEV (reference sequence). The V segment lost 5 bases and the J segment 11 bases; nucleotides outside the gene matches: 18. The CDR3 covers 16 residues. The CDR3 sequence: CASSNGRGALRVEQYF. The DNA of the CDR3 is TGTGCCAGCAGTAACGGGCGGGGGGCACTACGTGTGGAGCAGTATTTT.

The chain combines TRBV5-4 with TRBJ2-7; 9 bases fit TRBD1. V dropped 6 bases and J dropped 2; count of bases not matched to a gene: 9. The V gene's germline CDR1 is SGHNT and CDR2 YYREEE (reference sequence). The CDR3 is 15 amino acids. The CDR3 nucleotides read TGTGCCAGCACTGATCCGGGACAGGGCGCCTACGAGCAGTACTTC. Translating it yields CASTDPGQGAYEQYF.

V and J are TRBV6-1 and TRBJ1-3, with D unresolved. Trimming stripped 4 bases from V and 4 bases from J, with 17 bases between. Germline V gene lookup returns CDR1 MNHNS and CDR2 SASEGT. This CDR3 region has 16 residues. CDR3 sequence: CASSVSTVREGNTIYF. CDR3 DNA sequence: TGTGCCAGCAGTGTATCAACAGTGCGAGAGGGAAACACCATATATTTT.

The chain uses TRBV5-4 and TRBJ1-6, with D possibly being TRBD1 (6 bases). The germline gives CDR1 SGHNT, CDR2 YYREEE (reference sequence). This CDR3 has 16 amino acids. The V and J ends lost 0 bases and 0 bases respectively, with 7 bases between them. The CDR3 region has the DNA TGTGCCAGCAGCTTGGCGGACAGCTCCTATAATTCACCCCTCCACTTT. This translates into CASSLADSSYNSPLHF.

The chain employs TRBV4-1 and TRBJ2-5; no clear D. The J call is doubtful: the DNA matches TRBJ2-7 better. The germline V gene encodes CDR1 MGHRA and CDR2 YSYEKL. CDR3 length equals 13 residues. In nucleotides, the CDR3 is TGCGCCAGCAGCCAAGATGTAACCTACGAGCAGTACTTC. It encodes CASSQDVTYEQYF.

The J gene is TRBJ2-4, the V gene TRBV5-7; unclear D gene. TRBV5-7 is an ORF, with its function uncertain. This CDR3 has 14 residues. V shed 0 bases and J shed 15 bases, with 19 bases lying between them. The CDR3 protein is CASSLGGRLSPPYF. CDR3 DNA sequence: TGTGCCAGCAGCTTGGGAGGTAGGTTGTCCCCACCGTACTTC.

The J gene is TRBJ2-1, the V gene TRBV11-3; D is ambiguous. The V end was cut by 2 bases, the J end by 4 bases, with 15 bases between. The length of the CDR3 is 16 residues. The germline V gene encodes CDR1 SGHNT and CDR2 YENEEA. CDR3 DNA sequence: TGTGCCAGCAGCTTATCCCTAAGAACCCTTTACAATGAGCAGTTCTTC. Protein: CASSLSLRTLYNEQFF.

The chain is built from TRBV6-6 and TRBJ2-3, with 7 bases identical to TRBD2. There are 15 residues in the CDR3. CDR1 MNHNY and CDR2 SVGAGI come from the germline V gene (reference sequence). Trimming at V came to 4 bases and at J to 4 bases, leaving 8 bases not matched to a gene. DNA for the CDR3: TGTGCCAGCAGTTTCCCTACTAGCGATGCAGATACGCAGTATTTT. It specifies CASSFPTSDADTQYF.

The gene calls are TRBV5-6 and TRBJ1-2; D is unclear. This CDR3 has 14 amino acids. Trimming took off 0 bases at V and 8 bases at J, with 14 bases between the two ends. Germline assignment: CDR1 SGHDT and CDR2 YYEEEE. CDR3 DNA sequence: TGTGCCAGCAGCTTGGGGTTTTTACGGGTCGGCTACACCTTC. Encoded protein: CASSLGFLRVGYTF.

The chain combines TRBV18 with TRBJ2-3; 9 bases line up with TRBD2. Looked up from germline, CDR1 is KGHSH and CDR2 is LQKENI. The V segment lost 5 bases and the J segment 0 bases; nucleotides outside the gene matches: 6. This CDR3 comprises 16 residues. CDR3 protein: CASSSVAGGSTDTQYF. The CDR3 coding sequence is TGTGCCAGCTCAAGTGTGGCGGGAGGGAGCACAGATACGCAGTATTTT.

This chain uses TRBV11-3 with TRBJ2-5; 10 bases fit TRBD1. Germline values: CDR1 SGHNT, CDR2 YENEEA. The junction had 6 bases not matched to a gene; V was cut back by 1 base and J by 4 bases. The CDR3 consists of 16 residues. CDR3 coding DNA: TGTGCCAGCAGCTTAGGTTCCGGGACAGGGGTAGAGACCCAGTACTTC. The encoded protein is CASSLGSGTGVETQYF.

The V and J genes are TRBV6-6 and TRBJ2-5; D unresolved. Deletions cut 8 bases from V and 0 bases from J, with 7 bases between. CDR3 size: 12 residues. Looked up from germline, CDR1 is MNHNY and CDR2 is SVGAGI (reference sequence). CDR3 nucleotide sequence: TGTGCCAGCCGAGAGTACCAAGAGACCCAGTACTTC. Its translation: CASREYQETQYF.

The chain combines TRBV6-5 with TRBJ2-3, with D possibly matching TRBD2 (6 bases). The CDR3 is 13 amino acids. V lost 2 bases and J 6 bases, leaving 9 bases between the germline ends. From germline, CDR1 is MNHEY and CDR2 SVGAGI. The CDR3 DNA reads TGTGCCAGCAGTTACATCCTAGCGGATACGCAGTATTTT. This gives the protein CASSYILADTQYF.

The rearrangement links TRBV28 to TRBJ1-1; D is perhaps TRBD1 (6 bases). This CDR3 spans 17 amino acids. Germline CDR1 and CDR2: MDHEN and SYDVKM. The V end was cut by 3 bases, the J end by 2 bases, with 19 bases between. CDR3 protein: CASSLLGQGETNTEAFF. CDR3 nucleotide sequence: TGTGCCAGCAGTTTGTTGGGACAAGGGGAAACTAACACTGAAGCTTTCTTT.

The rearrangement links TRBV27 to TRBJ2-2; 8 positions agree with TRBD1. The CDR3 totals 16 residues. Germline V lookup: CDR1 MNHEY, CDR2 SMNVEV (reference sequence). V lost 0 bases and J lost 3; bases outside the gene matches: 3. The CDR3 spells CASSLSDRVYTGELFF. The CDR3 DNA is TGTGCCAGCAGTTTATCGGACAGGGTGTACACCGGGGAGCTGTTTTTT.